This is a list of T cell receptor beta chains from one sample in a study of shared clonotypes between healthy human individuals. Only in-frame clones appear in the TCRdb table, and some are missing; sequencing was by immunoSEQ multiplex PCR. The sample contains about 2.4 million clones, approximately 93% of which appear only once. Sequencing was done on a sample of naive CD4+ T cells from PBMCs. The receptors come from a man aged 18 to 29 in good health. Some clones in this sample may be carry-over from other donors' samples. Both conserved end residues are part of each CDR3. D genes are given only for firm matches. Size values are once, few and many counts, or a class for expanded clones, and some rows have none.

>TRBV7-9|-|TRBJ2-2|TRBD1
TGTGCCAGCAGCCGGGACAGGGTTGCCGGGGAGCTGTTTTTT
CASSRDRVAGELFF
>TRBV14|-|TRBJ2-1|TRBD2
TGTGCCAGCAGCCAAGGGGCGGGGGTCTCCTACAATGAGCAGTTCTTC
CASSQGAGVSYNEQFF
>TRBV4-2|-|TRBJ2-1|TRBD2
TGTGCCAGCAGCCAAGGAGAGGTCGCTAGCGGGATAAGTGAGCAGTTCTTC
CASSQGEVASGISEQFF
>TRBV28|-|TRBJ1-1|TRBD1
TGTGCCAGCAGATCCGGGACAGGGGGCGGAAGCCCTGAAGCTTTCTTT
CASRSGTGGGSPEAFF
>TRBV28|-|TRBJ2-5|TRBD1
TGTGCCAGCAGCCCCACAGGGGGCCTCGAGACCCAGTACTTC
CASSPTGGLETQYF
>TRBV28|-|TRBJ2-1|TRBD1
TGTGCCAGCAGCTATTTGGTCCCCGGACAGGCCGGTACCCGGAGCTCCTACAATGAGCAGTTCTTC
CASSYLVPGQAGTRSSYNEQFF
>TRBV6-5|-|TRBJ2-5|TRBD1
TGTGCCAGCAGTTACTCAGGGGGCGTAGAGACCCAGTACTTC
CASSYSGGVETQYF
>TRBV4-2|-|TRBJ1-3|-
TGTGCCAGCAGCCAAGATCCGATGGGGGGAGGAAACACCATATATTTT
CASSQDPMGGGNTIYF
>TRBV19|-|TRBJ2-2|TRBD2
TGTGCCAGTAGCAGGGGCGGGAGGGCCCGTTTCGGGGAGCTGTTTTTT
CASSRGGRARFGELFF
>TRBV5-5|once|TRBJ1-1|TRBD1
TGTGCCAGCAGCTCCGACAGGGTTTGGACTGAAGCTTTCTTT
CASSSDRVWTEAFF
>TRBV18|-|TRBJ1-2|TRBD1
TGTGCCAGCTCACCACCAGGACAGGGACACTATGGCTACACCTTC
CASSPPGQGHYGYTF
>TRBV6-4|-|TRBJ1-2|-
TGTGCCAGCAGCCCGGACAGTTCGACTAACTATGGCTACACCTTC
CASSPDSSTNYGYTF
>TRBV7-9|-|TRBJ2-7|TRBD2
TGTGCCAGCAGCTCTAGCGGGAGAATGTACGAGCAGTACTTC
CASSSSGRMYEQYF
>TRBV28|-|TRBJ1-5|-
TGTGCCAGCCGTACCTTACTGTTTGGAGGGGGGAAGGCCCTTAATCAGCCCCAGCATTTT
CASRTLLFGGGKALNQPQHF
>TRBV7-2|-|TRBJ2-2|-
TGTGCCAGCAGCTTATGGACCTCCGGGGAGCTGTTTTTT
CASSLWTSGELFF
>TRBV28|-|TRBJ1-5|-
TGTGCCAGCAGTTTATTCTTATGGACAGCTAGCAATCAGCCCCAGCATTTT
CASSLFLWTASNQPQHF
>TRBV11-2|-|TRBJ2-1|-
TGTGCCAGCAGCTTAGTTTTATTGGCATCTCCCGGTGAGCAGTTCTTC
CASSLVLLASPGEQFF
>TRBV9|-|TRBJ1-5|TRBD1
TGTGCCAGCAGCGTAGCCGGACAGGGGGCGCATGCCGATGGGCAGCCCCAGCATTTT
CASSVAGQGAHADGQPQHF